The 5 T cell receptor beta chains below were found in one sample sequenced in a study of human T cells and chemical hapten exposure. Documented time point: pre-sensitization, week 0. Described treatment: therapeutic diphenylcyclopropenone sensitization with weekly scalp DPC. TCRdb used MiXCR to reprocess the RACE reads, holding one entry per CDR3 protein. The sample yields about 350,000 distinct CDR3 sequences, 5% to 6.5% seen once. Material: whole blood, obtained in connection with sensitization to the hapten diphenylcyclopropenone (DPC). These TCRs come from a young woman with alopecia areata. Some clones in this sample may be carry-over from other donors' samples.

The chain employs TRBV6-5 and TRBJ1-2, with no clear D. The germline gives CDR1 MNHEY, CDR2 SVGAGI. V was cut by 0 bases and J by 0 bases, with 11 bases left in between. The CDR3 length is 16 residues. The CDR3 reads CASSYSSHRSNYGYTF. The CDR3 DNA reads as TGTGCCAGCAGTTACTCCTCACATCGATCTAACTATGGCTACACCTTC.

This chain connects TRBV2 to TRBJ2-5; 11 bases are shared with TRBD2. CDR3 size: 15 residues. CDR1 and CDR2 from the germline V gene are SNHLY and FYNNEI. V lost 8 bases to trimming and J lost 7 bases; unmatched junction nucleotides: 12. CDR3 residues: CASVMLAGGDGTQYF. The CDR3 nucleotides are TGTGCCAGCGTAATGCTAGCGGGGGGCGACGGGACCCAGTACTTC.

This clonotype occurred a few times. The V call is TRBV27, the J call TRBJ2-7; tentatively, D is TRBD1 (5 bases). Germline V gives CDR1 MNHEY, CDR2 SMNVEV (reference sequence). The CDR3 totals 15 residues. The ends were cut back, 0 bases at V and 1 base at J, with 10 bases in the middle. The CDR3, as DNA: TGTGCCAGCAGTTTATCGAAGACAGCATCCTACGAGCAGTACTTC. Encoded protein: CASSLSKTASYEQYF.

The V gene is TRBV6-2 or TRBV6-3, the J gene TRBJ2-5; D perhaps matches TRBD1 (6 bases). Germline V gene sequence: CDR1 MNHEY, CDR2 SVGEGT. Trimming shortened V by 5 bases and J by 3 bases, and 19 bases separated the two germline ends. The CDR3 is 16 amino acids. CDR3 region: CASSRKGTFGEETQYF. CDR3 bases: TGTGCCAGCAGTCGGAAGGGGACATTCGGCGAAGAGACCCAGTACTTC.

This clonotype was counted a few times. The chain couples TRBV4-3 to TRBJ2-3; the match to TRBD2 covers 11 bases. With 0 bases clipped from V and 4 bases from J, the junction kept 6 bases outside the gene matches. This CDR3 is 17 amino acids long. Looked up from germline, CDR1 is LGHNA and CDR2 is YSLEER. The CDR3 sequence is CASSQDPASGGPDTQYF. Here the CDR3 DNA reads TGCGCCAGCAGCCAAGATCCTGCTAGCGGGGGGCCAGATACGCAGTATTTT.